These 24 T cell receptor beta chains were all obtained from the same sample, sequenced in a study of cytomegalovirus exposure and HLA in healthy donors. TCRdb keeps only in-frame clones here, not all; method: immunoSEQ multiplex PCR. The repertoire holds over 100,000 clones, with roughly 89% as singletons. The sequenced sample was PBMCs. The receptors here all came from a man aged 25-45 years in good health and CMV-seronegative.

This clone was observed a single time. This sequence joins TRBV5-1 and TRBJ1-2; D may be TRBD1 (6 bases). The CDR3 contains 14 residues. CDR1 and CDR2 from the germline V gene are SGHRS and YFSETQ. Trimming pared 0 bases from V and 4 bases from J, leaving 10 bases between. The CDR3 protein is CASSLDQGTYGYTF. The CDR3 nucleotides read TGCGCCAGCAGCTTGGATCAGGGGACCTATGGCTACACCTTC.

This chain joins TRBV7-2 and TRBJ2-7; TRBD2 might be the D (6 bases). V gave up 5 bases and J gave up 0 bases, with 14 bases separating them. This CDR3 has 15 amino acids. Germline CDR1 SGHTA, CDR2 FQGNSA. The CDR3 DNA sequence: TGTGCCAGCAGCCCTCGCTCCGGGGGCTCCTACGAGCAGTACTTC. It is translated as CASSPRSGGSYEQYF.

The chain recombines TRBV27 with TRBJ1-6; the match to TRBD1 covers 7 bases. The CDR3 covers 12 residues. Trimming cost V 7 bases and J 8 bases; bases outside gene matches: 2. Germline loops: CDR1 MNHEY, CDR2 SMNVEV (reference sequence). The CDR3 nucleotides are TGTGCCAGCAATACAGGGGATTCACCCCTCCACTTT. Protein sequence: CASNTGDSPLHF.

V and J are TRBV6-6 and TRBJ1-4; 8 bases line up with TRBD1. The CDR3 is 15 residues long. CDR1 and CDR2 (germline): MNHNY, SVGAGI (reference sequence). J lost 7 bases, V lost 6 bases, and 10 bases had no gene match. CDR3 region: CASSLLQGAVEKLFF. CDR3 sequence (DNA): TGTGCCAGCAGCTTACTTCAGGGGGCGGTTGAAAAACTGTTTTTT.

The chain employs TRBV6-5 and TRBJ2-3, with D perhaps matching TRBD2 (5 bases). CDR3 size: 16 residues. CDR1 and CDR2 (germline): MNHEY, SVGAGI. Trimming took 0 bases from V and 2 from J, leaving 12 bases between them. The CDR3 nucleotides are TGTGCCAGCAGTTACTCAGAAGCGGCCCTCACAGATACGCAGTATTTT. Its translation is CASSYSEAALTDTQYF.

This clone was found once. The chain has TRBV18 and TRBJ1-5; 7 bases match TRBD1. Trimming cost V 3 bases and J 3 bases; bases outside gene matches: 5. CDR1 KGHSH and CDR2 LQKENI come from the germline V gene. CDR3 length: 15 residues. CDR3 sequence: CASSPPGQPNQPQHF. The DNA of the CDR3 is TGTGCCAGCTCACCTCCGGGACAGCCCAATCAGCCCCAGCATTTT.

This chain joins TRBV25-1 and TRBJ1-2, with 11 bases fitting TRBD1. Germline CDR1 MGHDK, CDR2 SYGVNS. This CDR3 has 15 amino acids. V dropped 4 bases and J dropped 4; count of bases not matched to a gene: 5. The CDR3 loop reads CASSGDRGALYGYTF. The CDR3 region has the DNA TGTGCCAGCAGTGGGGACAGGGGGGCACTCTATGGCTACACCTTC.

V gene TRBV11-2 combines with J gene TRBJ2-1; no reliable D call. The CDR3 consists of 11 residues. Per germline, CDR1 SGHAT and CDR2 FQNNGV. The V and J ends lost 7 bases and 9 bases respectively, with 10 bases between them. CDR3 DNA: TGTGCCAGCACCCGCGCCCCTGAGCAGTTCTTC. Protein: CASTRAPEQFF.

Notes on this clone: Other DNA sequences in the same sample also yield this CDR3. As DNA, the CDR3 is TGCGCCAGCAGCCTCGACAGGGGCTCTGGAAACACCATATATTTT. Protein product: CASSLDRGSGNTIYF. This chain connects TRBV5-1 to TRBJ1-3; TRBD1 aligns across 8 bases. With 4 bases clipped from V and 0 bases from J, the junction kept 3 bases outside the gene matches. The germline V gene has CDR1 SGHRS and CDR2 YFSETQ. The CDR3 contains 15 residues.

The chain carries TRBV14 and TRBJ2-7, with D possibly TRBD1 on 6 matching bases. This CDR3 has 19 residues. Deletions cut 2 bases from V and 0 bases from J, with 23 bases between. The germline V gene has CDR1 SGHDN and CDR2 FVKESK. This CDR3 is CASSQRGTGTLGRSYEQYF. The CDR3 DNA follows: TGTGCCAGCAGCCAAAGGGGAACCGGGACACTCGGCCGCTCCTACGAGCAGTACTTC.

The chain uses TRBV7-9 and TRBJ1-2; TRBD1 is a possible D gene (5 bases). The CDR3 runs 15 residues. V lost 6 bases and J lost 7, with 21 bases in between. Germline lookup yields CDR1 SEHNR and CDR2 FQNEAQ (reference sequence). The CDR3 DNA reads TGTGCCAGCAGTTGGGGCGATCCGGGCCTCTTTGGCTACACCTTC. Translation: CASSWGDPGLFGYTF.

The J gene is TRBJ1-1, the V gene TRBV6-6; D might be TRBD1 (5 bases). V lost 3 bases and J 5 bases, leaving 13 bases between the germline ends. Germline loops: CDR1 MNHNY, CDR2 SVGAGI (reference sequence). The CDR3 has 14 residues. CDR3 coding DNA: TGTGCCAGCAGTTATGGGCAGGGTGGGACTGAAGCTTTCTTT. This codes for CASSYGQGGTEAFF.

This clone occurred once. The CDR3: CASSFGKGSTNTEAFF. CDR3 bases: TGTGCCAGCAGCTTCGGGAAGGGTAGTACGAACACTGAAGCTTTCTTT. V gene TRBV11-1 combines with J gene TRBJ1-1; D is unresolved. The V and J ends lost 3 bases and 1 base respectively, with 15 bases between them. The CDR3 consists of 16 residues. The germline V gene encodes CDR1 SGHAT and CDR2 FQDESV (reference sequence).

Here the CDR3 reads CASSHRQGRSEKLFF. The DNA of the CDR3 is TGTGCCAGCTCCCATCGACAGGGGAGGTCTGAAAAACTGTTTTTT. V is TRBV18 and J is TRBJ1-4; 8 positions match TRBD1. V was clipped by 6 bases and J by 7 bases; unmatched bases: 10. CDR1 and CDR2 (germline): KGHSH, LQKENI. This CDR3 spans 15 amino acids.

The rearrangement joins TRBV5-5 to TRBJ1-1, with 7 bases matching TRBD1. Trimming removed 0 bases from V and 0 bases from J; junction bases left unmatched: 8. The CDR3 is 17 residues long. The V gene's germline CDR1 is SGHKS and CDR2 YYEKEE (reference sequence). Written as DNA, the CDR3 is TGTGCCAGCAGCTTGGGCAGGGGGATCGCGATGAACACTGAAGCTTTCTTT. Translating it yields CASSLGRGIAMNTEAFF. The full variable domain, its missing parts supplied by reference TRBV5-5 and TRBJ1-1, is DAGVTQSPTHLIKTRGQQVTLRCSPISGHKSVSWYQQVLGQGPQFIFQYYEKEERGRGNFPDRFSARQFPNYSSELNVNALLLGDSALYLCASSLGRGIAMNTEAFFGQGTRLTVV.

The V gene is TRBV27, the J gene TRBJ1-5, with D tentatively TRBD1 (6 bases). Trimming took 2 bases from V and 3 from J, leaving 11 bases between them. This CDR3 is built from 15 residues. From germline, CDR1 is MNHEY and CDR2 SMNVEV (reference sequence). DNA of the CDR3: TGTGCCAGCAGTTTAGTGGGGGCGTTCAATCAGCCCCAGCATTTT. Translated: CASSLVGAFNQPQHF.

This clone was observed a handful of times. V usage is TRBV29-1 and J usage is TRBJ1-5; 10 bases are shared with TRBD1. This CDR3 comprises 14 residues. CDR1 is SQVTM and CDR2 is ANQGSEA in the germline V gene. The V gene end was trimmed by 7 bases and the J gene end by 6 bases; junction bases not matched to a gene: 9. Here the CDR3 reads CSAQGTGESQPQHF. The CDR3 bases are TGCAGCGCCCAAGGGACAGGGGAGAGTCAGCCCCAGCATTTT.

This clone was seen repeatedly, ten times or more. The DNA of the CDR3 is TGTGCCAGCAGCTTAGGGGCAGGGAACACTGAAGCTTTCTTT. Translating gives CASSLGAGNTEAFF. V and J are TRBV7-6 and TRBJ1-1; no definite D call. This CDR3 is built from 14 residues. V was clipped by 1 base and J by 1 base, with 7 bases between them. Germline V gene lookup returns CDR1 SGHVS and CDR2 FNYEAQ.

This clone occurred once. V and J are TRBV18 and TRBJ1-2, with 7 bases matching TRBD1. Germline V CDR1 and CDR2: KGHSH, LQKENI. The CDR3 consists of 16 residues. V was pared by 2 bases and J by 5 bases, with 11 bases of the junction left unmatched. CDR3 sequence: CASSPGTVRPTYGYTF. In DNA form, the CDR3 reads TGTGCCAGCTCACCAGGGACAGTACGCCCCACATATGGCTACACCTTC. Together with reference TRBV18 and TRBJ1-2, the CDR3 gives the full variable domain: NAGVMQNPRHLVRRRGQEARLRCSPMKGHSHVYWYRQLPEEGLKFMVYLQKENIIDESGMPKERFSAEFPKEGPSILRIQQVVRGDSAAYFCASSPGTVRPTYGYTFGSGTRLTVV.

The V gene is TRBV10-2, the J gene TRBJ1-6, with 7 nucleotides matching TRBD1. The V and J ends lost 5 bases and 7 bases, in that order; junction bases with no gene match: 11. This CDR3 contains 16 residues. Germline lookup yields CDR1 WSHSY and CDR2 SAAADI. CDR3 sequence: CASSHLPGQKNSPLHF. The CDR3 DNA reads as TGCGCCAGCAGTCATTTACCGGGACAGAAAAATTCACCCCTCCACTTT.

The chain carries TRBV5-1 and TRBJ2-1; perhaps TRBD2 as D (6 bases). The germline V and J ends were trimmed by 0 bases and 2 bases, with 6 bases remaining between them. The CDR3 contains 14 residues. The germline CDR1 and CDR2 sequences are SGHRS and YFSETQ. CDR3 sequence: CASSLGLAYNEQFF. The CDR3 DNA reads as TGCGCCAGCAGCTTGGGACTAGCCTACAATGAGCAGTTCTTC.

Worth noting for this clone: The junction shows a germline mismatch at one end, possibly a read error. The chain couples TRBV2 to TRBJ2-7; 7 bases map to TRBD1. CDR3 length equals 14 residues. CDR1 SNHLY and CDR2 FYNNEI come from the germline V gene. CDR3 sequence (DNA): TGTGCCAGCAGAGAAGGGACAGTCATCCACGAGCAGTACTTC. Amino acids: CASREGTVIHEQYF.

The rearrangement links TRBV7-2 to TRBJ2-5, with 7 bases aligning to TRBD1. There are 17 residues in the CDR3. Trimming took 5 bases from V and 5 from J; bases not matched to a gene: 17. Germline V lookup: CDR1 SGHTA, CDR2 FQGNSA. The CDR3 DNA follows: TGTGCCAGCAGCCAGAACCGAGGGGGCCTTCATGGGGAGACCCAGTACTTC. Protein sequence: CASSQNRGGLHGETQYF. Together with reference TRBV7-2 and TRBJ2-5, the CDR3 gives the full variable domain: GAGVSQSPSNKVTEKGKDVELRCDPISGHTALYWYRQSLGQGLEFLIYFQGNSAPDKSGLPSDRFSAERTGGSVSTLTIQRTQQEDSAVYLCASSQNRGGLHGETQYFGPGTRLLVL.

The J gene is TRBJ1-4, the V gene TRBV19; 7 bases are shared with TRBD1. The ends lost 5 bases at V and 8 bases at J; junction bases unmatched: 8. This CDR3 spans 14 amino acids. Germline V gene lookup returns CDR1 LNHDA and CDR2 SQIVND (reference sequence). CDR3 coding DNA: TGTGCCAGTAGTCCCGAGGGGGCGGAGGAAAAACTGTTTTTT. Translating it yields CASSPEGAEEKLFF.